This note documents a single TCR beta chain sequence. The antigen is not known. The source of the sample is a study of CD4 T cells in relation to SARS-CoV-2 and coronaviruses. On the study more broadly: PBMCs were cultured with antigen for 10 days before TCR beta sequencing.

The unexposed donors gave CD4+ T cells in 2011-2018, prior to COVID-19. Isolation of CD4+ T cells took place after approximately eleven days in culture. Assay used: immunoSEQ multiplex PCR; TCRdb lists only in-frame clones, some missing. The sample carries about 18,000 clones, around 79% recorded once. Unmatched junction bases numbered 6, after V lost 3 bases and J lost 1 base. The CDR3 contains 16 residues. CDR1 and CDR2 (germline): MNHNS, SASEGT. Sequencing used CD4+ T cells from PBMCs, cultured in vitro. This sequence was found in a human donor in good health. This chain links TRBV6-1 with TRBJ2-4; 7 bases agree with TRBD2. The CDR3 coding sequence is TGTGCCAGCAGTGATACCGGGGGGTTCGCCAAAAACATTCAGTACTTC. This encodes CASSDTGGFAKNIQYF.